The source of this T cell receptor beta chain is a study of long-term antiretroviral therapy in people with HIV (dated by TCRdb to between 2021 and 2024). As for the study more broadly: The earliest samples were collected about a decade before the 2015 WHO recommendation for immediate ART, when ART was typically delayed until CD4 counts fell. A retrospective serial study tested whether ART initiation and durable HIV suppression were associated with changes in peripheral blood TRB repertoire composition and diversity. A total of about 180 cryopreserved PBMC samples were contributed to the cohort by 30 adults with confirmed HIV infection, with samples collected serially over a mean of approximately six years (range 1-12). Among the 30 or so participants with HIV, around 10 were female. No cross-contamination during QIAcube processing was shown when test extractions of a monoclonal T-cell line were performed alongside 33 polyclonal samples.

To be included, a participant needed at least one PBMC sample from before ART initiation plus at least two post-ART samples. Every participant with HIV received treatment in the United States of America. Before DNA extraction, cryopreserved samples of about 1-11 million PBMC were thawed and then washed. At the time of the earliest PBMC sample, participants with HIV were aged between about 20 and 54 years. Per participant, PBMC samples came from 1-4 timepoints prior to ART initiation and 2-8 timepoints following ART initiation, for a median of 7 samples. For every participant, serial HIV viral load, CD4+ T-cell count, ART history and demographic data were obtained. Genomic DNA was extracted from unsorted PBMC with a Qiagen kit on a QIAcube, with processing performed in batches of 12 samples. This clone appeared a single time. Its binding antigen is unknown. Qualities for individual bases were not recorded, and no much larger clone is one base off.

The immunoSEQ hsTCRB v3.0 assay was used at survey level resolution for TRB variable region sequencing. TRB sequencing targeted a depth of roughly 40,000-55,000 T-cell genomes per sample. An Illumina MiSeq with a v3 150-cycle kit was used to sequence the pooled TRB libraries. Turning to the authors' computational methods: Analysis of repertoires was carried out in R inside a reproducible Nextflow workflow spanning QC, data transformation and analysis. LymphoSeq2, an R package for AIRR-Seq data exploration, was used to implement custom analyses. A few samples that yielded fewer than 5000 total TRB sequences were excluded, so that around 190 HIV repertoires were analyzed. Among the 180 to 200 HIV repertoires that were kept, under 60 were collected before ART initiation and under 150 were collected after ART initiation. Repertoires were downsampled to 5000 TRB nucleotide sequences, and summary statistics were averaged over 100 downsampling iterations. TRB sequences were retained for analysis only if CDR3 regions of at least seven amino acids were present. A Shannon entropy-derived clonality score and the Gini coefficient were used to measure diversity. In the repertoire networks, any two of the top 5000 CDR3 amino acid sequences were linked whenever the two sequences differed by an edit distance of one. For TRB CDR3 amino acid sequences, antigen specificity groups and MHC restriction were predicted with GLIPH2. CDR3 amino acid sequences were matched against VDJdb and McPAS-TCR to flag known CMV, EBV, HIV or tissue antigen associations. Pre-ART, post-ART and control groups were compared with Wilcoxon signed-rank tests and Holm-Bonferroni correction. Here the immuneACCESS table is served through TCRdb, limited to in-frame sequences with V and J called. Missing clones are a known gap in these copies; in checked studies unresolved V genes cover under half, and the rest lacks a known reason. The D gene and trimming were derived from the DNA, and the V and J assignments and clone size from that table. The sample contains more than 15,000 clones, about 86% of them found a single time. The ten biggest clones cover under 10% of the sample.

Overall study outcomes, separate from this receptor: CDR3 length ranges in HIV repertoires were narrower than in controls, and network structure suggested an antigen-experienced repertoire with only a slight naive shift after ART. Inferences about post-ART repertoire changes are limited because no data were available on ART adherence, viral resistance or therapy changes. Owing to limited PBMC availability, only the TCR beta chain was sequenced, without alpha chain pairing. Expanded TRB clones identified before ART initiation dominated the repertoire at all time points, although this dominance fluctuated and declined in many PLHIV after ART. Because pre-ART samples had limited cell numbers, profiling was done on unsorted PBMC rather than on sorted CD4+ and CD8+ T cells. Samples dated from the mid-2000s to the late 2010s, and the ART regimens used may be less effective than current ones. Starting ART was linked to a significant rise in TRB diversity, yet even after long-term ART the diversity remained significantly lower than in transplant donor controls.

CDR1 and CDR2, per the germline V gene (reference sequence), are MNHEY and SMNVEV. From V the trimming removes 2 bases and from J it removes 5 bases, while the gene matches leave 10 bases of the junction unaccounted for. Inclusive of the bounding cysteine and phenylalanine, the CDR3 is 18 residues long. The read is trimmed to its CDR3 DNA, 54 bases read in frame from base 1. The sample in question was unsorted PBMCs, obtained 0.3 years before starting antiretroviral therapy. This receptor chain uses TRBV27 and TRBJ2-3; 13 of the junction bases match TRBD2. This TCR came from a man in his forties or fifties with HIV. The DNA sequence reads TGTGCCAGCAGTTTAGAACTAGCGGGGGGGTCGGGGCAAGATACGCAGTATTTT. The encoded protein is CASSLELAGGSGQDTQYF.